This TCR beta chain was retrieved from a study of CD8 T cells in ankylosing spondylitis. Whole-study findings and limits: A TCR beta motif of 7 to 9 highly homologous variants seemed to mark ankylosing spondylitis blood. Within matched ankylosing spondylitis synovial fluid, disease-linked clones were reportedly significantly enriched.

V was trimmed by 5 bases and J by 3 bases, leaving 22 bases between them. Germline CDR1 SGHVS, CDR2 FQNEAQ. CDR3 length: 17 residues. This clonotype was seen a few times. Its antigen is still unknown. For TCR beta, libraries came from quantitative 5'-RACE with molecular barcodes. Via MiXCR, TCRdb re-called the 5' RACE reads, giving one row per CDR3 protein. The profile shows about 330,000 distinct CDR3 sequences, 6.5% to 10% of them singletons. The rearrangement joins TRBV7-8 to TRBJ2-5; D perhaps matches TRBD2 (6 bases). Sequencing used blood, either unsorted or a sorted T cell fraction (not recorded which). The clonotype was recovered from a male donor with ankylosing spondylitis. The CDR3 is CASSQARGRDSKETQYF. The DNA of the CDR3 is TGTGCCAGCAGCCAAGCGAGAGGCCGGGACTCAAAAGAGACCCAGTACTTC.